The T cell receptor beta chain described here comes from a study of T cell clusters in autoimmune cytopenias. Tens of thousands of genome equivalents of blood DNA were amplified for TRB. TRB rearrangements were amplified by touch-down multiplex PCR with mixed TRB-A/B primers. TCRdb re-called the multiplex PCR reads and catalogs CDR3 proteins one per entry, DNA excluded. This sample contains approximately 12,000 distinct CDR3 sequences. This CDR3 region has 12 residues. From germline, CDR1 is MNHEY and CDR2 SVGAGI. The sample was also linked to a second study, of T cell repertoires in aging, cancer and after chemotherapy.

This sequence was found in a human donor in good health. The material sequenced was peripheral blood. The chain uses TRBV6-5 and TRBJ2-3. CDR3 in amino acids: CASTGGKDTQYF.